The source of this T cell receptor (beta chain) is a study of shared clonotypes between healthy human individuals. Across the whole study: Donor composition was two women and three men, aged 18 to 49.

The sequenced material, unsorted PBMC DNA, was run on ten immunoSEQ deep assay plates. Assay used: immunoSEQ multiplex PCR; TCRdb lists only in-frame clones, some missing. The repertoire consists of around 500,000 clones, with roughly 85% occurring once and the leading ten covering 9.5% to 15%. The germline CDR1 and CDR2 sequences are SEHNR and FQNEAQ (reference sequence). V was clipped by 11 bases and J by 9 bases, with 8 bases between them. The CDR3 spans 9 residues. This clone was counted once. There were no recent acute infections or vaccinations among the donors, who were healthy HIV-negative adults. Without sorting, samples used some 93 million PBMCs for genomic DNA.

The sample taken for sequencing was PBMCs. The receptor was isolated from a woman aged 40 to 50 in good health. Some clones in this sample may be carry-over from other donors' samples. The chain joins TRBV7-9 to TRBJ1-5; D gene unclear. The CDR3 sequence: CAPPRPQHF. As DNA, the CDR3 is TGTGCCCCGCCGCGGCCCCAGCATTTT.